This TCR beta chain stems from a study of blood T cell repertoires in COVID-19. Across the whole study: Italy, Spain and the United States were the sources of the convalescent and acute COVID-19 samples.

Trimming removed 0 bases at V and 0 bases at J, with 11 bases between. The V gene's germline CDR1 is MNHNS and CDR2 SASEGT. The CDR3 is 17 residues long. The authors' processing: Quantification of nucleated cells was approximated via reference gene primer amplification. Produced via immunoSEQ multiplex PCR; TCRdb's table is partial and in-frame only. V and J calls and clone size follow that table, whereas D and trimming were derived from the DNA. The sample holds 120,000 or so clones; 75% to 90% are singletons and the top ten take roughly 8.2%. Sequencing input: peripheral blood. The sequence came from a human donor in a cohort sampled during active COVID-19. The rearrangement joins TRBV6-1 to TRBJ2-2; weak D call: TRBD2 (6 bases). This chain's CDR3 is CASSEAGRRANTGELFF. In DNA form, the CDR3 reads TGTGCCAGCAGTGAAGCAGGTAGGAGGGCGAACACCGGGGAGCTGTTTTTT.